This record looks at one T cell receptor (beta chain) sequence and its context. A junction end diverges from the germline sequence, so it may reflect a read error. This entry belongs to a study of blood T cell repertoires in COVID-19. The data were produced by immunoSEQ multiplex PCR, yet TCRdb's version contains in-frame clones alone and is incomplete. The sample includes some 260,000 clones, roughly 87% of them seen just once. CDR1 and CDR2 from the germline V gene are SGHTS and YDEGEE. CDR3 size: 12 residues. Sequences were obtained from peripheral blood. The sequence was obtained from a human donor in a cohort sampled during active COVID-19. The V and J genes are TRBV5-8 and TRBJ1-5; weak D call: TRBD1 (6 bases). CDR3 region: CASTLRGRPQHF. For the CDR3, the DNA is TGTGCCAGCACCTTGAGGGGGAGGCCCCAGCATTTT. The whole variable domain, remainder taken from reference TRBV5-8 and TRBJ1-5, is EAGVTQSPTHLIKTRGQQATLRCSPISGHTSVYWYQQALGLGLQFLLWYDEGEERNRGNFPPRFSGRQFPNYSSELNVNALELEDSALYLCASTLRGRPQHFGDGTRLSIL.